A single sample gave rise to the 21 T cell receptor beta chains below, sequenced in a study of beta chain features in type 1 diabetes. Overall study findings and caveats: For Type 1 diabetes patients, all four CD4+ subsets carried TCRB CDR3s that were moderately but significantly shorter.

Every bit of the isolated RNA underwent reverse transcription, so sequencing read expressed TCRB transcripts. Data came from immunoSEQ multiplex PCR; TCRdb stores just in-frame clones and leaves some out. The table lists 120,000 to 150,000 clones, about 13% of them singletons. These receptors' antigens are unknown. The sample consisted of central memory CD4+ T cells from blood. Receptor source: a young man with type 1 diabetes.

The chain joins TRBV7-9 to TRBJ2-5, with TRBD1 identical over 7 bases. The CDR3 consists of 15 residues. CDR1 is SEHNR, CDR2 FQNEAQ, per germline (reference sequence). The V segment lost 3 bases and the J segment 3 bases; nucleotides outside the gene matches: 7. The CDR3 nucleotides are TGTGCCAGCAGCTTGGACAGGCTCGTCAAAGAGACCCAGTACTTC. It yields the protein CASSLDRLVKETQYF.

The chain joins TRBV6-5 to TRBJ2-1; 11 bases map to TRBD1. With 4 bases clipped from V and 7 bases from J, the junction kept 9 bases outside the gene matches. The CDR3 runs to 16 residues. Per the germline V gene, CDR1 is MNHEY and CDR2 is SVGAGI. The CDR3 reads CASSLSGTGGTNEQFF. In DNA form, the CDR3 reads TGTGCCAGCAGTTTATCCGGGACAGGGGGAACGAATGAGCAGTTCTTC.

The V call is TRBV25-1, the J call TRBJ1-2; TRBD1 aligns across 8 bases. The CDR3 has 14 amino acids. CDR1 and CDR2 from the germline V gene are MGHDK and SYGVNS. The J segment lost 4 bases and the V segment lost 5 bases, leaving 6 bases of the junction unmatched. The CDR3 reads CASSRDRSIYGYTF. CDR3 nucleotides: TGTGCCAGCAGTCGGGACAGGAGTATCTATGGCTACACCTTC.

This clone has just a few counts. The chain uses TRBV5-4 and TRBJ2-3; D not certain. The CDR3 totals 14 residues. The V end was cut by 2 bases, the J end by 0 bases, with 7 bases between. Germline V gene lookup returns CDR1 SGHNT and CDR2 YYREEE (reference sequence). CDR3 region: CASSFDGSTDTQYF. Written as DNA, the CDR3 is TGTGCCAGCAGCTTCGATGGGAGCACAGATACGCAGTATTTT.

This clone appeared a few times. The CDR3 protein is CATSRDADRGGTEAFF. In nucleotides, the CDR3 is TGTGCCACCAGCAGAGATGCGGACAGGGGTGGCACTGAAGCTTTCTTT. This rearrangement joins TRBV15 to TRBJ1-1; 9 nucleotides line up with TRBD1. The germline V gene has CDR1 LNHNV and CDR2 YYDKDF (reference sequence). V trimming: 0 bases; J trimming: 4 bases; junction bases outside the gene matches: 6. The CDR3 has 16 residues.

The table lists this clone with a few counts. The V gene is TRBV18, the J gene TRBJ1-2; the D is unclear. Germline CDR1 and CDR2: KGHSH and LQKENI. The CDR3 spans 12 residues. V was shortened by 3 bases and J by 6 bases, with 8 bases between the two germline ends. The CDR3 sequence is CASSPEDDGYTF. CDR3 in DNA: TGTGCCAGCTCACCGGAGGACGATGGCTACACCTTC.

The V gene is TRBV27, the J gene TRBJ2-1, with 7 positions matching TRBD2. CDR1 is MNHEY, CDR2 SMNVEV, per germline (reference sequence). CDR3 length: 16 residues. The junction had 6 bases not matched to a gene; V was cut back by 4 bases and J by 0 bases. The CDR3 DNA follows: TGTGCCAGCAGTTCGTCCGGGACTACCTCCTACAATGAGCAGTTCTTC. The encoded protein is CASSSSGTTSYNEQFF.

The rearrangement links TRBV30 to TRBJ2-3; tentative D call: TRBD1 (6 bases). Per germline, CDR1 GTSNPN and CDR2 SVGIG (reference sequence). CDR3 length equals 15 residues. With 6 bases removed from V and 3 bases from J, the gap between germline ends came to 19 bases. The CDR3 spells CACPSSGERTDTQYF. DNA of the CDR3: TGTGCCTGCCCATCCTCAGGGGAGAGAACAGATACGCAGTATTTT.

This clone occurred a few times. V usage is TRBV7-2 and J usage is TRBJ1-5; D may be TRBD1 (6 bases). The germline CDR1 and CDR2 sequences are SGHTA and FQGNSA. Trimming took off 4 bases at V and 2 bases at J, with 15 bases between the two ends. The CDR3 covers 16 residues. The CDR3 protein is CASSSTGILGNQPQHF. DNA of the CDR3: TGTGCCAGCAGCTCAACAGGGATCTTGGGCAATCAGCCCCAGCATTTT.

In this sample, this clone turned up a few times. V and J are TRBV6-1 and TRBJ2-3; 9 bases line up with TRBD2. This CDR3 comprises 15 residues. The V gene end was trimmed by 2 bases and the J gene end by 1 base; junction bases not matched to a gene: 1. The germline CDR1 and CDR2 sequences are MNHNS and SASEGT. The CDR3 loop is CASSEIAGGTDTQYF. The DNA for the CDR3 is TGTGCCAGCAGTGAAATAGCGGGGGGCACAGATACGCAGTATTTT.

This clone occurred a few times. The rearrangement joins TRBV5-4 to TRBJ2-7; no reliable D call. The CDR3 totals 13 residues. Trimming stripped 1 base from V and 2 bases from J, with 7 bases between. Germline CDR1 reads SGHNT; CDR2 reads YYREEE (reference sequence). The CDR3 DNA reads TGTGCCAGCAGCTTGACAGCGACCTACGAGCAGTACTTC. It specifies CASSLTATYEQYF.

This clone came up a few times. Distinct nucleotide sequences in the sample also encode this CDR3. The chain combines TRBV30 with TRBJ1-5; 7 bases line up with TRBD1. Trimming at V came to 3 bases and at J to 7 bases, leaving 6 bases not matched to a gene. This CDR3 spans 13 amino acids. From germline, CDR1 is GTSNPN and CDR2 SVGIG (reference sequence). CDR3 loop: CAWSRDSSQPQHF. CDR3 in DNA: TGTGCCTGGAGCAGGGACAGCTCCCAGCCCCAGCATTTT.

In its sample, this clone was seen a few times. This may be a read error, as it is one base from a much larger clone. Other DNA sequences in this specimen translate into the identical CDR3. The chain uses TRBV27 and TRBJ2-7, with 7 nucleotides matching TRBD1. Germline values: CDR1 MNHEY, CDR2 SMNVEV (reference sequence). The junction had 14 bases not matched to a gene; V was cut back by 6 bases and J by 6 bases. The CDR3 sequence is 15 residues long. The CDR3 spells CASSFLDRDGSEQYF. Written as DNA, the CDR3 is TGTGCCAGCAGCTTCCTCGACAGGGATGGCTCCGAGCAGTACTTC.

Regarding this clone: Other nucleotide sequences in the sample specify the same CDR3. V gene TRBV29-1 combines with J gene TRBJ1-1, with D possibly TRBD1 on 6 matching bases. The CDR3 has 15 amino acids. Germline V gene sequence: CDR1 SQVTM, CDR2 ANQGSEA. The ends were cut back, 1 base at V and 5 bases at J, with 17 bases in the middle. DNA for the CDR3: TGCAGCGTTGAAGGGACGGGGGGCGCCGAGACTGAAGCTTTCTTT. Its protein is CSVEGTGGAETEAFF.

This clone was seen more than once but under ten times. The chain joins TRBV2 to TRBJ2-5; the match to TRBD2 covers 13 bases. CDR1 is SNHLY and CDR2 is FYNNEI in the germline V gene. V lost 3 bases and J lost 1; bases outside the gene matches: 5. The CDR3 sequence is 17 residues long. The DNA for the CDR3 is TGTGCCAGCAGTGATTATGGACTAGCGGGGGCCCAAGAGACCCAGTACTTC. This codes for CASSDYGLAGAQETQYF.

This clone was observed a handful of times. The CDR3 coding sequence is TGTGCCAGCAGATCAGGACTAGCTTCCAATGAGCAGTTCTTC. Amino acids: CASRSGLASNEQFF. This sequence joins TRBV5-6 and TRBJ2-1, with 8 bases matching TRBD2. V lost 5 bases and J lost 6; bases outside the gene matches: 7. Germline loops: CDR1 SGHDT, CDR2 YYEEEE. The CDR3 has 14 amino acids. The full variable domain, in which reference TRBV5-6 and TRBJ2-1 provide the parts outside the CDR3, is DAGVTQSPTHLIKTRGQQVTLRCSPKSGHDTVSWYQQALGQGPQFIFQYYEEEERQRGNFPDRFSGHQFPNYSSELNVNALLLGDSALYLCASRSGLASNEQFFGPGTRLTVL.

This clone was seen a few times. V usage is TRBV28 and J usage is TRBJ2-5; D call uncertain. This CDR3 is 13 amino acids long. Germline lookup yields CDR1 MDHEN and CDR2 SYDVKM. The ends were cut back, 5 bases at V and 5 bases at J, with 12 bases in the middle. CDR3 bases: TGTGCCAGCAGTCCGGGCTATGGGGAGACCCAGTACTTC. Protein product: CASSPGYGETQYF.

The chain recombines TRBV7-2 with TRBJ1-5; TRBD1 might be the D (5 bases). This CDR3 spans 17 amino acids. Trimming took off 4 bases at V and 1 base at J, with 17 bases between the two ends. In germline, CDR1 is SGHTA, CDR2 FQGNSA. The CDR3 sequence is CASSSTPGAGSNQPQHF. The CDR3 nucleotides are TGTGCCAGCAGCTCGACCCCCGGGGCGGGAAGCAATCAGCCCCAGCATTTT.

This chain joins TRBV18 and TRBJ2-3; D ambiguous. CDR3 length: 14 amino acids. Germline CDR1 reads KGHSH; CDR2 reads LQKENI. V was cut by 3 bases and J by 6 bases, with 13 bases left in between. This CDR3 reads CASSPSNDGDTQYF. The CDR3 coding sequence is TGTGCCAGCTCACCGTCCAATGACGGGGATACGCAGTATTTT.

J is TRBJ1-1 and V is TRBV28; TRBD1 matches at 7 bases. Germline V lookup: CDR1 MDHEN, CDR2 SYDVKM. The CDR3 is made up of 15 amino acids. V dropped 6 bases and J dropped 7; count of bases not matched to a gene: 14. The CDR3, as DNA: TGTGCCAGCAGACATGAACAGGGGCCGCGGGGTGAAGCTTTCTTT. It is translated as CASRHEQGPRGEAFF. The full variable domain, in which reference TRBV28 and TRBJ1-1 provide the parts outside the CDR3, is DVKVTQSSRYLVKRTGEKVFLECVQDMDHENMFWYRQDPGLGLRLIYFSYDVKMKEKGDIPEGYSVSREKKERFSLILESASTNQTSMYLCASRHEQGPRGEAFFGQGTRLTVV.

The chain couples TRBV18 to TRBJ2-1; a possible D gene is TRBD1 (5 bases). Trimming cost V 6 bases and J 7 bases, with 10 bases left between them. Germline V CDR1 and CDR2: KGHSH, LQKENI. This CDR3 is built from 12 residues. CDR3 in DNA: TGTGCCAGCTCCCCAGGGTCGAATGAGCAGTTCTTC. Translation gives CASSPGSNEQFF.